The present TCR beta chain was sequenced within a study of T cell responses to AZD1222 COVID-19 vaccine. Produced via immunoSEQ multiplex PCR; TCRdb's table is partial and in-frame only. The data show over 200,000 clones, around 94% seen once. The V and J ends lost 0 bases and 0 bases respectively, with 18 bases between them. The CDR3 sequence is 19 residues long. Germline V CDR1 and CDR2: MRHNA, SNTAGT. The TCR was taken from an adult who received the MenACWY meningococcal vaccine as a control. J is TRBJ1-3 and V is TRBV6-4; perhaps TRBD1 as D (5 bases). The sample consisted of peripheral blood, taken 28 days after the second dose of the MenACWY control vaccine. The DNA of the CDR3 is TGTGCCAGCAGTGACTCTGGGGACGCGCGCACCAACTCTGGAAACACCATATATTTT. It codes for CASSDSGDARTNSGNTIYF.